The rows below give T cell receptor beta chains drawn from one sample of a study of T cell responses to AZD1222 COVID-19 vaccine. Some clones are missing from TCRdb's copy, which holds only in-frame ones; the method was immunoSEQ multiplex PCR. The sample yields about 200,000 clones, 90% to 95% seen once. The specimen was peripheral blood, collected 28 days after the second dose of the MenACWY control vaccine. The receptor set was obtained from an adult who received the MenACWY meningococcal vaccine as a control. The CDR3 runs from the conserved cysteine through the conserved F or W. Fields, in order: CDR3 protein, CDR3 DNA, V gene, D gene, clone size, J gene. D genes are given only for firm matches. Not every row has a clone size; where given, it reads once, few, many or a size class.

CASSLGRGLDTEAFF | TGTGCCAGCAGTTTAGGCAGGGGGTTAGACACTGAAGCTTTCTTT | TRBV27 | TRBD1 | - | TRBJ1-1
CASSPDRAPSYEQYF | TGTGCCAGCAGTCCCGACAGGGCCCCCTCCTACGAGCAGTACTTC | TRBV6-2/TRBV6-3 | TRBD1 | - | TRBJ2-7
CASSSSYEQYF | TGCGCCAGCAGTTCATCCTACGAGCAGTACTTC | TRBV23-1 | - | - | TRBJ2-7
CATSGLGGGEQYF | TGTGCCACCAGTGGTCTAGGAGGGGGCGAGCAGTACTTC | TRBV24-1 | - | - | TRBJ2-7
CASSIGGSSYEQYF | TGTGCCAGTAGTATAGGCGGGAGCTCCTACGAGCAGTACTTC | TRBV19 | TRBD2 | once | TRBJ2-7
CASSLGDRVDAEKLFF | TGCGCCAGCAGCTTGGGCGACAGGGTAGATGCTGAAAAACTGTTTTTT | TRBV5-1 | TRBD1 | - | TRBJ1-4
CASRTTSGRATYNEQFF | TGTGCCAGCAGAACCACTAGCGGGAGGGCTACCTACAATGAGCAGTTCTTC | TRBV7-2 | TRBD2 | - | TRBJ2-1
CASSLAVRLQYF | TGTGCCAGCAGTTTGGCGGTCCGCCTGCAGTACTTC | TRBV12-3/TRBV12-4 | - | - | TRBJ2-7
CSASDRAWEHEQYF | TGCAGTGCTAGTGACAGGGCTTGGGAGCACGAGCAGTACTTC | TRBV20-1 | TRBD1 | - | TRBJ2-7
CASSHEGPGELFF | TGCGCCAGCAGCCACGAGGGGCCCGGGGAGCTGTTTTTT | TRBV5-1 | - | - | TRBJ2-2
CASGELAASRDNEQFF | TGTGCCAGCGGTGAACTAGCGGCTTCCCGGGACAATGAGCAGTTCTTC | TRBV28 | TRBD2 | - | TRBJ2-1
CASSLKRMQNTGELFF | TGTGCCAGCAGCTTAAAGCGGATGCAAAACACCGGGGAGCTGTTTTTT | TRBV7-3 | - | - | TRBJ2-2
CASRPTGVVTEAFF | TGTGCCAGCAGGCCAACAGGTGTGGTTACTGAAGCTTTCTTT | TRBV11-1 | - | - | TRBJ1-1
CASSPARDYSHEQYF | TGTGCCAGCAGCCCGGCCCGGGACTATAGTCACGAGCAGTACTTC | TRBV7-2 | TRBD2 | - | TRBJ2-7
CASSGTGTSWTNEKLFF | TGTGCCAGCAGCGGTACAGGGACCTCTTGGACTAATGAAAAACTGTTTTTT | TRBV7-2 | - | - | TRBJ1-4
CATSDPRREQFF | TGTGCCACCAGTGATCCTAGACGCGAGCAGTTCTTC | TRBV24-1 | - | - | TRBJ2-1
CGGGRGYNEQFF | TGTGGAGGGGGACGGGGCTACAATGAGCAGTTCTTC | TRBV7-9 | - | - | TRBJ2-1
CASSPRTGREETQYF | TGTGCCAGCTCACCCAGGACAGGGCGGGAGGAGACCCAGTACTTC | TRBV18 | - | - | TRBJ2-5
CASSQGAGLTDTQYF | TGTGCCAGCAGCCAGGGGGCGGGGCTCACAGATACGCAGTATTTT | TRBV7-2 | TRBD1 | - | TRBJ2-3
CAISLESAEKLFF | TGTGCCATCAGCCTAGAGTCTGCTGAAAAACTGTTTTTT | TRBV10-3 | - | few | TRBJ1-4
CASREGQAGVEPQHF | TGTGCCAGTAGGGAGGGACAGGCCGGGGTGGAGCCCCAGCATTTT | TRBV19 | TRBD1 | - | TRBJ1-5
CAIRVTGADTEAFF | TGTGCCATCAGGGTGACAGGGGCAGACACTGAAGCTTTCTTT | TRBV10-3 | TRBD1 | - | TRBJ1-1
CATGLVGYEQYF | TGTGCCACTGGACTAGTCGGGTACGAGCAGTACTTC | TRBV10-3 | TRBD2 | - | TRBJ2-7
CASRGTYGDTEAFF | TGCGCCAGCAGGGGGACATACGGGGACACTGAAGCTTTCTTT | TRBV5-1 | - | - | TRBJ1-1
CASGVQETQYF | TGTGCTAGCGGGGTCCAAGAGACCCAGTACTTC | TRBV6-5 | TRBD2 | once | TRBJ2-5
CASSVGVGGLGNTIYF | TGTGCCAGCAGCGTAGGGGTAGGGGGGCTTGGAAACACCATATATTTT | TRBV9 | - | - | TRBJ1-3
CASSLSPAGTSYEQYF | TGTGCCAGCAGTTTATCCCCAGCGGGAACCTCCTACGAGCAGTACTTC | TRBV27 | TRBD2 | - | TRBJ2-7
CASSMTVANYGYTF | TGTGCCAGCAGTATGACAGTCGCTAACTATGGCTACACCTTC | TRBV2 | - | - | TRBJ1-2
CASSPKNLHEQYF | TGTGCCAGCAGCCCCAAGAACCTCCACGAGCAGTACTTC | TRBV13 | - | - | TRBJ2-7
CASSISGITDTQYF | TGTGCCAGTAGTATCTCGGGGATTACAGATACGCAGTATTTT | TRBV19 | - | few | TRBJ2-3
CASSSGEVSRWGGYTF | TGTGCCAGCAGCTCCGGGGAAGTCAGCCGATGGGGTGGCTACACCTTC | TRBV28 | - | few | TRBJ1-2
CASSLTRTEAFF | TGTGCCAGCAGCCTAACCAGGACTGAAGCTTTCTTT | TRBV14 | - | - | TRBJ1-1
CASGMSGQYF | TGTGCCAGCGGCATGTCGGGGCAGTACTTC | TRBV7-3 | - | - | TRBJ2-7
CASSSPGQPEQYF | TGCGCCAGCAGCTCGCCGGGGCAACCAGAGCAGTACTTC | TRBV4-1 | - | - | TRBJ2-7
CASSQGTEAFF | TGCGCCAGCAGCCAAGGCACTGAAGCTTTCTTT | TRBV5-1 | - | - | TRBJ1-1
CAISESARSDTQYF | TGTGCCATCAGTGAGTCAGCGCGGTCAGATACGCAGTATTTT | TRBV10-3 | - | - | TRBJ2-3
CASTLTNEKLFF | TGTGCCAGTACGCTTACTAATGAAAAACTGTTTTTT | TRBV19 | - | - | TRBJ1-4
CAWSVTARGETQYF | TGTGCCTGGAGTGTGACTGCCAGGGGAGAGACCCAGTACTTC | TRBV30 | - | - | TRBJ2-5
CASSPDRANQPQHF | TGTGCCAGTAGTCCGGACAGGGCCAATCAGCCCCAGCATTTT | TRBV19 | TRBD1 | - | TRBJ1-5
CASSLAGVYEQFF | TGTGCCAGCAGCTTGGCGGGGGTCTATGAGCAGTTCTTC | TRBV5-4 | - | once | TRBJ2-1
CASSYGTGTGGEQFF | TGCGCCAGCAGCTATGGGACAGGGACGGGAGGTGAGCAGTTCTTC | TRBV5-1 | TRBD1 | - | TRBJ2-1
CASSIVPRDRGRTEAFF | TGTGCCAGCAGCATCGTCCCACGAGACAGGGGGAGGACTGAAGCTTTCTTT | TRBV7-9 | TRBD1 | few | TRBJ1-1
CSASEGKGTDTQYF | TGCAGTGCTAGTGAGGGGAAAGGCACAGATACGCAGTATTTT | TRBV20-1 | - | - | TRBJ2-3
CASSFQRESEQYF | TGTGCCAGCAGCTTCCAGCGGGAGTCCGAGCAGTACTTC | TRBV7-2 | TRBD2 | - | TRBJ2-7
CASSFEPGGTGNQPQHF | TGTGCCAGCAGTTTTGAACCGGGAGGGACAGGGAATCAGCCCCAGCATTTT | TRBV28 | TRBD1 | - | TRBJ1-5
CASSLGQGGNEKLFF | TGTGCCAGCAGTTTAGGGCAGGGAGGTAATGAAAAACTGTTTTTT | TRBV28 | - | - | TRBJ1-4
CASSLMQGEVGTEAFF | TGCGCCAGCAGCTTGATGCAGGGGGAAGTTGGCACTGAAGCTTTCTTT | TRBV5-1 | TRBD1 | few | TRBJ1-1
CASSPSYVKLFF | TGTGCCAGCAGCCCCTCATATGTAAAACTGTTTTTT | TRBV7-8 | - | - | TRBJ1-4
CASSRTGNTEAFF | TGTGCCAGCTCACGGACAGGAAACACTGAAGCTTTCTTT | TRBV18 | TRBD1 | once | TRBJ1-1
CASTGGFNYGYTF | TGTGCCAGTACAGGGGGGTTTAACTATGGCTACACCTTC | TRBV19 | TRBD1 | - | TRBJ1-2
CASERTEGHEQYF | TGCGCCAGCGAACGGACTGAGGGTCACGAGCAGTACTTC | TRBV10-2 | - | - | TRBJ2-7
CASSSDREANYGYTF | TGTGCCAGCAGTTCGGACAGGGAGGCTAACTATGGCTACACCTTC | TRBV27 | TRBD1 | - | TRBJ1-2
CASSRGPGLATNEQFF | TGTGCTAGCAGCCGCGGACCGGGACTAGCGACGAATGAGCAGTTCTTC | TRBV7-7 | TRBD2 | - | TRBJ2-1
CASSYSPHSYNEQFF | TGTGCCAGCAGTTACAGCCCGCACTCCTACAATGAGCAGTTCTTC | TRBV6-5 | - | - | TRBJ2-1